A selection of T cell receptor beta chains follows, all from one sample in a study of blood T cell repertoires in COVID-19. Sequenced by immunoSEQ multiplex PCR; TCRdb stores in-frame clones only, minus some. Of some 200,000 clones detected, 70% to 85% appear once; the ten largest clones hold about 9%. The specimen sequenced was peripheral blood. These receptors originate from a man aged 50 to 59 with active or convalescent COVID-19. Each CDR3 is given with its conserved first and last residue. The D gene is left open where the match is weak. Rows give clone size only sometimes, using once, few, many, or a class for an expanded clone.

j_call: TRBJ2-3; v_call: TRBV9; d_call: TRBD1; clone_size: few; cdr3_aa: CASSSGGTGGTDTQYF; cdr3_nt: TGTGCCAGCAGCTCGGGGGGGACAGGGGGCACAGATACGCAGTATTTT
j_call: TRBJ2-7; v_call: TRBV5-8; d_call: -; clone_size: -; cdr3_aa: CASSRGWSYEQYF; cdr3_nt: TGTGCCAGCAGCAGAGGCTGGTCCTACGAGCAGTACTTC
j_call: TRBJ1-1; v_call: TRBV5-5; d_call: TRBD1; clone_size: -; cdr3_aa: CASSPRDRGLGNTEAFF; cdr3_nt: TGTGCCAGCAGCCCGCGGGACAGGGGCCTAGGGAACACTGAAGCTTTCTTT
j_call: TRBJ2-1; v_call: TRBV7-8; d_call: -; clone_size: -; cdr3_aa: CASSLAGQPYNEQFF; cdr3_nt: TGTGCCAGCAGCTTAGCGGGCCAACCCTACAATGAGCAGTTCTTC
j_call: TRBJ2-7; v_call: TRBV4-1; d_call: TRBD2; clone_size: -; cdr3_aa: CASSQTGTSHHEQYF; cdr3_nt: TGCGCCAGCAGCCAAACCGGGACTAGCCACCACGAGCAGTACTTC
j_call: TRBJ2-7; v_call: TRBV2; d_call: TRBD2; clone_size: few; cdr3_aa: CASKPSGRAYEQYF; cdr3_nt: TGTGCCAGCAAGCCTAGCGGGAGGGCCTACGAGCAGTACTTC
j_call: TRBJ2-1; v_call: TRBV7-8; d_call: -; clone_size: -; cdr3_aa: CASSPGDEQFF; cdr3_nt: TGTGCCAGCAGCCCGGGGGATGAGCAGTTCTTC
j_call: TRBJ1-1; v_call: TRBV7-3; d_call: -; clone_size: -; cdr3_aa: CASSSQGNTEAFF; cdr3_nt: TGTGCCAGCAGCTCACAGGGGAACACTGAAGCTTTCTTT
j_call: TRBJ2-1; v_call: TRBV7-3; d_call: TRBD2; clone_size: -; cdr3_aa: CASSLKEVGLGFLTNYNEQFF; cdr3_nt: TGTGCCAGCAGCCTTAAAGAGGTGGGACTAGGGTTTCTGACGAACTACAATGAGCAGTTCTTC
j_call: TRBJ1-5; v_call: TRBV7-9; d_call: -; clone_size: -; cdr3_aa: CASSFGSGNQPQHF; cdr3_nt: TGTGCCAGCAGCTTTGGGTCAGGGAATCAGCCCCAGCATTTT
j_call: TRBJ1-3; v_call: TRBV19; d_call: -; clone_size: -; cdr3_aa: CASSNSGNTIYF; cdr3_nt: TGTGCCAGTAGCAACTCTGGAAACACCATATATTTT
j_call: TRBJ2-3; v_call: TRBV7-9; d_call: -; clone_size: -; cdr3_aa: CASSLGVSTDTQYF; cdr3_nt: TGTGCCAGCAGCTTGGGAGTTAGCACAGATACGCAGTATTTT
j_call: TRBJ1-2; v_call: TRBV3-1/TRBV3-2; d_call: -; clone_size: once; cdr3_aa: CASSQGFSRASGYTF; cdr3_nt: TGTGCCAGCAGCCAAGGGTTTTCGAGGGCATCTGGCTACACCTTC
j_call: TRBJ2-1; v_call: TRBV7-9; d_call: -; clone_size: -; cdr3_aa: CASSLSIRGRPRNEQFF; cdr3_nt: TGTGCCAGCAGCTTATCGATCAGAGGGCGTCCTCGTAATGAGCAGTTCTTC
j_call: TRBJ2-5; v_call: TRBV20-1; d_call: -; clone_size: -; cdr3_aa: CSASLFPETQYF; cdr3_nt: TGCAGTGCTAGTCTGTTTCCAGAGACCCAGTACTTC
j_call: TRBJ1-6; v_call: TRBV16; d_call: -; clone_size: -; cdr3_aa: CASSQSIPGYSPLHF; cdr3_nt: TGTGCCAGCAGCCAATCGATTCCAGGCTATTCACCCCTCCACTTT
j_call: TRBJ2-5; v_call: TRBV11-2; d_call: TRBD1; clone_size: -; cdr3_aa: CASSLYRDSEETQYF; cdr3_nt: TGTGCCAGCAGCCTTTATAGGGACAGCGAAGAGACCCAGTACTTC
j_call: TRBJ2-5; v_call: TRBV6-5; d_call: TRBD2; clone_size: -; cdr3_aa: CASWTGGAGETQYF; cdr3_nt: TGTGCCAGTTGGACGGGGGGGGCGGGTGAGACCCAGTACTTC
j_call: TRBJ2-1; v_call: TRBV29-1; d_call: -; clone_size: -; cdr3_aa: CSVEDARGGRHYNEQFF; cdr3_nt: TGCAGCGTTGAGGACGCGCGTGGAGGGAGACATTACAATGAGCAGTTCTTC
j_call: TRBJ1-1; v_call: TRBV6-2/TRBV6-3; d_call: TRBD1; clone_size: -; cdr3_aa: CASSYKAGGVNTEAFF; cdr3_nt: TGTGCCAGCAGTTACAAGGCAGGGGGCGTGAACACTGAAGCTTTCTTT
j_call: TRBJ1-6; v_call: TRBV5-5; d_call: -; clone_size: once; cdr3_aa: CASSPWDSISPLHF; cdr3_nt: TGTGCCAGCAGCCCCTGGGACTCAATTTCACCCCTCCACTTT
j_call: TRBJ2-5; v_call: TRBV7-9; d_call: TRBD1; clone_size: -; cdr3_aa: CASSSATTGTAIKTQYF; cdr3_nt: TGTGCCAGCAGCTCAGCCACGACCGGGACAGCAATTAAGACCCAGTACTTC
j_call: TRBJ1-6; v_call: TRBV6-5; d_call: -; clone_size: -; cdr3_aa: CASSYPSDTGRSPLHF; cdr3_nt: TGTGCCAGCAGTTATCCGTCGGACACAGGACGATCACCCCTCCACTTT
j_call: TRBJ1-1; v_call: TRBV5-1; d_call: -; clone_size: -; cdr3_aa: CASSKDSTEAFF; cdr3_nt: TGCGCCAGCAGCAAGGACAGCACTGAAGCTTTCTTT
j_call: TRBJ1-2; v_call: TRBV28; d_call: -; clone_size: -; cdr3_aa: CASSLSHSPYGYTF; cdr3_nt: TGTGCCAGCAGTTTGTCGCACAGCCCCTATGGCTACACCTTC
j_call: TRBJ2-2; v_call: TRBV19; d_call: -; clone_size: few; cdr3_aa: CASAVGQGGTGELFF; cdr3_nt: TGTGCCAGTGCGGTCGGGCAGGGGGGCACCGGGGAGCTGTTTTTT